A selection of T cell receptor beta chains follows, all from one sample in a study of T cells in localized non-small cell lung cancer. Libraries were prepared by immunoSEQ multiplex PCR; TCRdb keeps only in-frame clonotypes and omits some of them. The sample lists tens of thousands of clones, about 90% occurring once. The input for sequencing was peripheral blood, taken before any cancer treatment. These TCRs come from a female donor at least 60 years old with stage I squamous cell lung carcinoma. The CDR3 runs from the conserved cysteine through the conserved F or W. Fields, in order: V gene, D gene, J gene, clone size, CDR3 protein, CDR3 DNA. A D gene is named only where the DNA matches it firmly. Rows may omit the clone size; those that give it use once, few, many or a size class.

v_gene: TRBV6-6; d_gene: TRBD2; j_gene: TRBJ2-7; abundance: NA; CDR3aa: CASSSSGSSYEQYF; CDR3nt: TGTGCCAGCAGCTCTAGCGGGAGTTCCTACGAGCAGTACTTC
v_gene: TRBV9; d_gene: TRBD2; j_gene: TRBJ2-7; abundance: NA; CDR3aa: CASSVRPSGRAYEQYF; CDR3nt: TGTGCCAGCAGCGTACGCCCCAGCGGGAGGGCCTACGAGCAGTACTTC
v_gene: TRBV7-2; d_gene: NA; j_gene: TRBJ1-2; abundance: once; CDR3aa: CASSLVFSRGEDGYTF; CDR3nt: TGTGCCAGCAGCTTAGTGTTCAGCCGGGGGGAGGATGGCTACACCTTC
v_gene: TRBV15; d_gene: NA; j_gene: TRBJ2-7; abundance: NA; CDR3aa: CATSTPGQVRDEQYF; CDR3nt: TGTGCCACCAGCACACCGGGCCAGGTGAGGGACGAGCAGTACTTC
v_gene: TRBV18; d_gene: TRBD1; j_gene: TRBJ2-7; abundance: NA; CDR3aa: CASSWTGKEQYF; CDR3nt: TGTGCCAGCTCATGGACAGGGAAGGAGCAGTACTTC
v_gene: TRBV6-5; d_gene: NA; j_gene: TRBJ2-1; abundance: NA; CDR3aa: CASSYMGIEQFF; CDR3nt: TGTGCCAGCAGTTACATGGGGATTGAGCAGTTCTTC
v_gene: TRBV7-3; d_gene: TRBD2; j_gene: TRBJ2-3; abundance: NA; CDR3aa: CASSLTGTSGTDTQYF; CDR3nt: TGTGCCAGCAGCTTAACCGGGACTAGCGGAACAGATACGCAGTATTTT
v_gene: TRBV19; d_gene: NA; j_gene: TRBJ1-5; abundance: NA; CDR3aa: CASSLYSGDYSNQPQHF; CDR3nt: TGTGCCAGTAGCCTCTACAGCGGGGATTATAGCAATCAGCCCCAGCATTTT
v_gene: TRBV5-1; d_gene: NA; j_gene: TRBJ2-1; abundance: NA; CDR3aa: CASSLSRRGNEQFF; CDR3nt: TGCGCCAGCAGCTTAAGTCGGAGAGGTAATGAGCAGTTCTTC
v_gene: TRBV7-2; d_gene: NA; j_gene: TRBJ2-6; abundance: NA; CDR3aa: CASSLAGANVLTF; CDR3nt: TGTGCCAGCAGCTTAGCTGGGGCCAACGTCCTGACTTTC
v_gene: TRBV5-1; d_gene: TRBD2; j_gene: TRBJ2-3; abundance: NA; CDR3aa: CASSRGLAGAGDTQYF; CDR3nt: TGCGCCAGCAGCCGGGGACTAGCGGGAGCAGGAGATACGCAGTATTTT
v_gene: TRBV7-2; d_gene: NA; j_gene: TRBJ2-2; abundance: NA; CDR3aa: CASSLVIDRYTGELFF; CDR3nt: TGTGCCAGCAGCTTAGTTATCGACCGGTACACCGGGGAGCTGTTTTTT
v_gene: TRBV10-3; d_gene: NA; j_gene: TRBJ2-7; abundance: NA; CDR3aa: CAIRASYEQYF; CDR3nt: TGTGCCATCAGAGCTTCCTACGAGCAGTACTTC
v_gene: TRBV6-5; d_gene: TRBD2; j_gene: TRBJ2-1; abundance: once; CDR3aa: CASSYGLAGASEQFF; CDR3nt: TGTGCCAGCAGTTACGGACTAGCGGGAGCAAGTGAGCAGTTCTTC
v_gene: TRBV7-9; d_gene: TRBD2; j_gene: TRBJ2-1; abundance: NA; CDR3aa: CASSLGSSGRGNEQFF; CDR3nt: TGTGCCAGCAGCTTAGGTTCTAGCGGGAGGGGAAATGAGCAGTTCTTC
v_gene: TRBV28; d_gene: TRBD2; j_gene: TRBJ2-4; abundance: once; CDR3aa: CASSLEASGAYIAKNIQYF; CDR3nt: TGTGCCAGCAGTTTGGAGGCTAGCGGGGCATACATAGCCAAAAACATTCAGTACTTC
v_gene: TRBV7-2; d_gene: NA; j_gene: TRBJ2-2; abundance: NA; CDR3aa: CASSYINTGELFF; CDR3nt: TGTGCCAGCAGTTATATCAACACCGGGGAGCTGTTTTTT
v_gene: TRBV7-2; d_gene: TRBD2; j_gene: TRBJ2-7; abundance: NA; CDR3aa: CASSWRTSGRAPEQYF; CDR3nt: TGTGCCAGCAGCTGGAGGACTAGCGGGAGGGCCCCCGAGCAGTACTTC
v_gene: TRBV5-1; d_gene: TRBD1; j_gene: TRBJ2-7; abundance: NA; CDR3aa: CASSSGTGKHEQYF; CDR3nt: TGCGCCAGCAGCTCCGGGACAGGGAAACACGAGCAGTACTTC
v_gene: TRBV6-1; d_gene: NA; j_gene: TRBJ2-5; abundance: NA; CDR3aa: CASSQILTGTQYF; CDR3nt: TGTGCCAGCTCCCAAATTCTGACAGGGACCCAGTACTTC
v_gene: TRBV18; d_gene: TRBD1; j_gene: TRBJ2-3; abundance: NA; CDR3aa: CASSPRFGTGADTQYF; CDR3nt: TGTGCCAGCTCACCGCGCTTTGGGACAGGCGCAGATACGCAGTATTTT
v_gene: TRBV7-2; d_gene: TRBD2; j_gene: TRBJ2-1; abundance: NA; CDR3aa: CASSDRLAKEQFF; CDR3nt: TGTGCCAGCAGCGACAGACTAGCGAAAGAGCAGTTCTTC
v_gene: TRBV4-1; d_gene: NA; j_gene: TRBJ1-2; abundance: NA; CDR3aa: CASSSRMRNYGYTF; CDR3nt: TGCGCCAGCAGCTCGCGGATGAGAAACTATGGCTACACCTTC
v_gene: TRBV29-1; d_gene: TRBD2; j_gene: TRBJ2-3; abundance: NA; CDR3aa: CSGLGGRAGDTQYF; CDR3nt: TGCAGCGGTCTGGGCGGGAGGGCCGGAGATACGCAGTATTTT
v_gene: TRBV6-6; d_gene: TRBD1; j_gene: TRBJ1-2; abundance: NA; CDR3aa: CASWTGTGYGYTF; CDR3nt: TGTGCCAGCTGGACAGGGACTGGTTATGGCTACACCTTC
v_gene: TRBV25-1; d_gene: TRBD2; j_gene: TRBJ2-2; abundance: NA; CDR3aa: CASSEFRREGSGELFF; CDR3nt: TGTGCCAGCAGTGAATTCCGGCGGGAGGGCTCCGGGGAGCTGTTTTTT
v_gene: TRBV6-5; d_gene: NA; j_gene: TRBJ2-2; abundance: NA; CDR3aa: CAARRTANTGELFF; CDR3nt: TGTGCCGCCCGGCGGACAGCGAACACCGGGGAGCTGTTTTTT
v_gene: TRBV21-1; d_gene: NA; j_gene: TRBJ2-2; abundance: NA; CDR3aa: CASSKHHLANTGELFF; CDR3nt: TGTGCCAGCAGCAAACATCACCTCGCGAACACCGGGGAGCTGTTTTTT
v_gene: TRBV5-1; d_gene: NA; j_gene: TRBJ1-3; abundance: NA; CDR3aa: CASSSEPRDGNTIYF; CDR3nt: TGCGCCAGCAGCTCCGAGCCCAGGGACGGAAACACCATATATTTT
v_gene: TRBV30; d_gene: TRBD2; j_gene: TRBJ2-1; abundance: NA; CDR3aa: CAWIRNSGGSNEQFF; CDR3nt: TGTGCCTGGATTCGGAACAGCGGGGGAAGTAATGAGCAGTTCTTC
v_gene: TRBV28; d_gene: NA; j_gene: TRBJ2-7; abundance: few; CDR3aa: CASSLGSDGGGEQYF; CDR3nt: TGTGCCAGCAGTTTAGGATCAGATGGGGGAGGCGAGCAGTACTTC
v_gene: TRBV7-2; d_gene: NA; j_gene: TRBJ1-2; abundance: NA; CDR3aa: CASSLGGRIYGYTF; CDR3nt: TGTGCCAGCAGCTTAGGAGGACGGATCTATGGCTACACCTTC
v_gene: TRBV7-2; d_gene: TRBD1; j_gene: TRBJ1-4; abundance: NA; CDR3aa: CASSLDRVGEKLFF; CDR3nt: TGTGCCAGCAGCCTGGACAGGGTGGGTGAAAAACTGTTTTTT
v_gene: TRBV18; d_gene: NA; j_gene: TRBJ1-3; abundance: NA; CDR3aa: CASYPSGAGSGNTIYF; CDR3nt: TGTGCCAGCTATCCCTCGGGGGCCGGCTCTGGAAACACCATATATTTT
v_gene: TRBV11-1; d_gene: TRBD1; j_gene: TRBJ2-7; abundance: NA; CDR3aa: CASSRDSSYEQYF; CDR3nt: TGTGCCAGCAGCAGGGACAGCTCCTACGAGCAGTACTTC
v_gene: TRBV2; d_gene: NA; j_gene: TRBJ2-1; abundance: NA; CDR3aa: CASGAEGSYNEQFF; CDR3nt: TGTGCCAGCGGAGCGGAGGGCTCCTACAATGAGCAGTTCTTC
v_gene: TRBV19; d_gene: TRBD2; j_gene: TRBJ2-4; abundance: NA; CDR3aa: CASSIQTTSGAGKNIQYF; CDR3nt: TGTGCCAGTAGTATACAAACGACTAGCGGGGCCGGCAAAAACATTCAGTACTTC
v_gene: TRBV18; d_gene: TRBD1; j_gene: TRBJ2-6; abundance: few; CDR3aa: CASSTTRTGVVGGANVLTF; CDR3nt: TGTGCCAGCTCAACGACCCGGACAGGGGTTGTTGGTGGGGCCAACGTCCTGACTTTC
v_gene: TRBV6-6; d_gene: TRBD2; j_gene: TRBJ2-2; abundance: NA; CDR3aa: CASRIGLAGATGELFF; CDR3nt: TGTGCCAGCAGAATTGGACTAGCGGGGGCCACCGGGGAGCTGTTTTTT
v_gene: TRBV4-3; d_gene: NA; j_gene: TRBJ2-2; abundance: NA; CDR3aa: CASSPSDGELFF; CDR3nt: TGCGCCAGCAGCCCCTCGGACGGGGAGCTGTTTTTT
v_gene: TRBV19; d_gene: TRBD1; j_gene: TRBJ1-1; abundance: NA; CDR3aa: CASLPGQGWYTEAFF; CDR3nt: TGTGCCAGCCTCCCGGGACAGGGGTGGTACACTGAAGCTTTCTTT
v_gene: TRBV9; d_gene: TRBD2; j_gene: TRBJ2-3; abundance: few; CDR3aa: CASSVGLAGRAVDTQYF; CDR3nt: TGTGCCAGCAGCGTAGGGCTAGCGGGACGGGCGGTTGATACGCAGTATTTT
v_gene: TRBV7-8; d_gene: TRBD2; j_gene: TRBJ2-2; abundance: NA; CDR3aa: CASSVGLAGPTGELFF; CDR3nt: TGTGCCAGCAGCGTGGGACTAGCGGGACCCACCGGGGAGCTGTTTTTT
v_gene: TRBV6-5; d_gene: TRBD1; j_gene: TRBJ2-7; abundance: NA; CDR3aa: CASSYGQGQSYEQYF; CDR3nt: TGTGCCAGCAGTTACGGACAGGGACAATCCTACGAGCAGTACTTC